This T cell receptor beta chain came from a study of HIV-infected patients and healthy controls. Antiretroviral therapy had run roughly three months, about 14 weeks, before follow-up blood collection. The repertoire came from unfractionated whole blood and reflected all unsorted peripheral T cells. Alpha and beta constant-region primers primed reverse transcription of about 500 ng RNA. Using multiplexing indices, alpha and beta chain libraries were generated apart by chain-specific third strand synthesis. A single primer pair per chain amplified all rearrangements, with per-molecule barcodes. One entry per CDR3 protein, called by TCRdb with MiXCR from the 5' RACE reads. The data show roughly 4,600 distinct CDR3 sequences, roughly 5.5% seen once. CDR3 length equals 16 residues. The V and J ends lost 2 bases and 0 bases respectively, with 15 bases between them. Per germline, CDR1 DFQATT and CDR2 SNEGSKA (reference sequence).

This clonotype qualifies as medium-sized. Its antigen remains unknown. General study points: Significantly higher mean Gini indices appeared in HIV-infected repertoires, possibly reflecting oligoclonality. Comparisons were complicated because patients and controls had unequal numbers of distinct sequences.

This chain connects TRBV20-1 to TRBJ2-3; no clear D. The clonotype comes from an adult with HIV infection. The input for sequencing was blood, taken during antiretroviral therapy. CDR3 DNA sequence: TGCAGTGCTAGAATTCCTGGAATTACTAGCACAGATACGCAGTATTTT. Residues: CSARIPGITSTDTQYF.